This TCR beta chain emerged from a study of T cell repertoires in cytomegalovirus infection. MiXCR, applied by TCRdb to the reads, yields one record per CDR3 protein. Here the sample spans about 310,000 distinct CDR3 sequences, 25% being singletons. Germline-derived CDR1 and CDR2 are SNHLY and FYNNEI. Between the trimmed V and J ends, which lost 6 bases and 0 bases, there was a span of 12 bases. This CDR3 is 14 amino acids long. On this clonotype: Its antigen is not identified.

The chain links TRBV2 to TRBJ2-7; D perhaps matches TRBD2 (5 bases). This receptor was identified in a human donor in good health (CMV status not recorded). Some clones in this sample may be carry-over from other donors' samples. Source: cultured PBMCs, taken from culture after CMV antigen stimulation. CDR3 sequence (DNA): TGTGCCAGCAGGGGAAGCGGATTCTCCTACGAGCAGTACTTC. This sequence encodes CASRGSGFSYEQYF.